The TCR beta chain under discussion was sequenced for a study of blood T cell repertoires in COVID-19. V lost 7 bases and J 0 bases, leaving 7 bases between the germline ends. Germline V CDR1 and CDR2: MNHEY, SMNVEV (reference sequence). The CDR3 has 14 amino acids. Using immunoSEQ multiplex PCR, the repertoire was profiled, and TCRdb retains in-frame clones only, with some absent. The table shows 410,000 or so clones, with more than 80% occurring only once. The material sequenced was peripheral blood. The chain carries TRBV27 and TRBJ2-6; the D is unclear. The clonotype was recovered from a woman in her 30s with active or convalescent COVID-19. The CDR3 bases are TGTGCCAGCATGCGGCCCTCTGGGGCCAACGTCCTGACTTTC. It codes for CASMRPSGANVLTF.